The sequence of this T cell receptor beta chain was determined in a study of blood T cell repertoires in COVID-19. Germline V CDR1 and CDR2: SNHLY, FYNNEI. V shed 7 bases, J shed 0 bases, and the junction held 5 bases outside the gene matches. The CDR3 length is 15 residues. Source study methods: Amplification of reference gene primers was used by the study to estimate nucleated cell counts. Only in-frame clones appear in the TCRdb table, and some are missing; sequencing was by immunoSEQ multiplex PCR. D and trimming were read from the DNA, whereas the V and J calls and clone size are those reported in that table. The sample shows about 440,000 clones, 87% of them seen only once.

Material for sequencing was PBMCs or T cells enriched from blood (not recorded which). The rearrangement joins TRBV2 to TRBJ2-2; TRBD1 agrees at 7 bases. The sequence came from a woman aged 18-35 years with acute COVID-19. CDR3 DNA: TGTGCCAGCATAAAGGGGGCCACGAACACCGGGGAGCTGTTTTTT. It encodes CASIKGATNTGELFF.